The clone carrying this T cell receptor beta chain was detected only a few times. Its cognate antigen is unknown. The sample belongs to a study of CD8+ T cells in alopecia areata. Across the study: Each day, treated patients took oral tofacitinib twice, at 5 to 10 mg per dose. Percent affected scalp area, the SALT score, rated treated patients' severity. Broader study findings: Lesional scalp, especially alopecia totalis/universalis, showed higher clonality than normal scalp.

Extracted RNA was reverse transcribed into cDNA, the sequencing template. The method was immunoSEQ multiplex PCR; TCRdb's version includes in-frame clones alone and lacks a portion of them. The profile shows hundreds of thousands of clones, under 70% of them singletons. The CDR3 totals 15 residues. Trimming removed 1 base from V and 5 bases from J; junction bases left unmatched: 8. CDR1 MGHDK and CDR2 SYGVNS come from the germline V gene. Treatment defined: oral pan-JAK inhibitor, 5-10 mg twice daily. The authors sorted CD4+ and CD8+ T cells from PBMCs. V usage is TRBV25-1 and J usage is TRBJ2-7; 7 bases are shared with TRBD1. Sequenced material: CD4+ T cells sorted from blood, taken between weeks 44 and 45, from a patient treated with tofacitinib. The TCR comes from a human donor with alopecia areata. This CDR3 reads CASSESLTGKDEQYF. Written as DNA, the CDR3 is TGTGCCAGCAGTGAATCACTGACAGGGAAGGACGAGCAGTACTTC.